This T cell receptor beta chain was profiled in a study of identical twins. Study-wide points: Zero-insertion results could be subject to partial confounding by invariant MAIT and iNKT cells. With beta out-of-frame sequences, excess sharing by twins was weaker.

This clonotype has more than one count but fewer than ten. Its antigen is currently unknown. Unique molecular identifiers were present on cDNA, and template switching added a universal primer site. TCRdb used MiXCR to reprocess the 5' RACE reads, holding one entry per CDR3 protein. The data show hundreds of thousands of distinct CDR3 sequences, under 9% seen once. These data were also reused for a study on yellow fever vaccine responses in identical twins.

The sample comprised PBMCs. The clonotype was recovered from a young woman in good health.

CDR3 coding DNA: TGTGCCAGCTCACCACCGGCAGGGTCTAACTATGGCTACACCTTC. It yields the protein CASSPPAGSNYGYTF. The chain carries TRBV18 and TRBJ1-2; possibly TRBD1 for D (5 bases). This CDR3 spans 15 amino acids. Germline V CDR1 and CDR2: KGHSH, LQKENI. V was pared by 0 bases and J by 0 bases, with 8 bases between.